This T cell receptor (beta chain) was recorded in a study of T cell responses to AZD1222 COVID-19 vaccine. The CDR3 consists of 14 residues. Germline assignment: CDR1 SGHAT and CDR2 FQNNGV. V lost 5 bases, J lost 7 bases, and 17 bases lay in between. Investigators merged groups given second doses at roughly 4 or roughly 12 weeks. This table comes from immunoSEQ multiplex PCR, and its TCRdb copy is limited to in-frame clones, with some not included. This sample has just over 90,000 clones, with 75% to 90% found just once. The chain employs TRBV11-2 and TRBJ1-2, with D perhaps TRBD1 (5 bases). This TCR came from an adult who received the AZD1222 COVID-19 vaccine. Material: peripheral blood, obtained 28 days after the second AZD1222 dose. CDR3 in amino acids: CASSIQDLIGGYTF. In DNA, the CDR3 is TGTGCCAGCAGCATACAGGATCTAATAGGTGGCTACACCTTC. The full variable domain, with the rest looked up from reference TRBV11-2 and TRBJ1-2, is EAGVAQSPRYKIIEKRQSVAFWCNPISGHATLYWYQQILGQGPKLLIQFQNNGVVDDSQLPKDRFSAERLKGVDSTLKIQPAKLEDSAVYLCASSIQDLIGGYTFGSGTRLTVV.